This T cell receptor (beta chain) is from a study of early T cells in non-severe SARS-CoV-2 infection. Study-level results: VDJdb matching favored anti-spike CD8 responses, missing private and CD4 specificities.

This clonotype was counted a few times. Its antigen is unknown. Trimming removed 1 base from V and 4 bases from J, with 19 bases in between. Germline CDR1 is SGHDN and CDR2 is FVKESK. This CDR3 comprises 18 residues. TCRdb independently ran MiXCR on the 5' RACE reads; one entry per CDR3 protein. Of 25,000 to 30,000 distinct CDR3 sequences listed, less than 4.5% were seen once; the top ten hold 10% to 12%. The rearrangement links TRBV14 to TRBJ2-2; possibly TRBD1 for D (7 bases). Specimen: whole blood. The TCR sequence derives from an adult who was a healthcare worker with PCR-confirmed SARS-CoV-2 infection or an uninfected control (not recorded which). The CDR3 spells CASSQVSWRGQLTGELFF. DNA of the CDR3: TGTGCCAGCAGCCAAGTCAGTTGGCGGGGACAGCTCACCGGGGAGCTGTTTTTT.